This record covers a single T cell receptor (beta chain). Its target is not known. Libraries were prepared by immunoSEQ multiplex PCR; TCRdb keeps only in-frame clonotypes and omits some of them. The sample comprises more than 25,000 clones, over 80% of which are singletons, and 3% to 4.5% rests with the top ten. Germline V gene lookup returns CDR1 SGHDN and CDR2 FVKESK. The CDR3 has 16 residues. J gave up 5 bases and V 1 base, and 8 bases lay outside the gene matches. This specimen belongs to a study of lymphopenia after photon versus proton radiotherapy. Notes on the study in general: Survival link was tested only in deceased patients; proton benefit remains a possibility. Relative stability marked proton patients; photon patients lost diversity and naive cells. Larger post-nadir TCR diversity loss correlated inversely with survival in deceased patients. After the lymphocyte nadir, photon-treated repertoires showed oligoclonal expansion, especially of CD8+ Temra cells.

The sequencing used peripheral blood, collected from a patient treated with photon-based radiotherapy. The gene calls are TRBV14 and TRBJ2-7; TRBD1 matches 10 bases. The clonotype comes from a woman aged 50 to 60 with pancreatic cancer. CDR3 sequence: CASSQGATGGADEQYF. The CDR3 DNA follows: TGTGCCAGCAGCCAAGGGGCGACAGGGGGCGCGGACGAGCAGTACTTC.